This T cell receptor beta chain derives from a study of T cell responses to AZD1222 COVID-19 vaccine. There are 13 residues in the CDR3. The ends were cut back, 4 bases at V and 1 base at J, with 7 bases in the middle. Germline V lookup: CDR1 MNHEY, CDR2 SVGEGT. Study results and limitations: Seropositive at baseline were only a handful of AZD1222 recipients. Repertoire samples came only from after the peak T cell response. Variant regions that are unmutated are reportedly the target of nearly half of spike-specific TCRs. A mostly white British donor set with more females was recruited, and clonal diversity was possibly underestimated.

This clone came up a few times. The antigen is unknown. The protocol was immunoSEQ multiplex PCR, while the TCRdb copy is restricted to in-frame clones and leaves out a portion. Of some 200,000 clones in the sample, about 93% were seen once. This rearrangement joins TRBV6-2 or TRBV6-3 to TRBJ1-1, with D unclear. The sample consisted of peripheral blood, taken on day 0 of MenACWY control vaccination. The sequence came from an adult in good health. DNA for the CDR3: TGTGCCAGCAGTTCCGAGCCGAACACTGAAGCTTTCTTT. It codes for CASSSEPNTEAFF.